This TCR beta chain was retrieved from a study of cytomegalovirus exposure and HLA in healthy donors. Study-wide points: A later analysis linked a missense variant in DCLRE1C to the trimming of TCR beta V and J genes.

PCR primers comprised 60 Vbeta and 13 Jbeta primers. Libraries were prepared by immunoSEQ multiplex PCR; TCRdb keeps only in-frame clonotypes and omits some of them. The repertoire holds some 150,000 clones, with roughly 78% as singletons. Regarding this clone: The antigen remains undetermined.

Losses at the gene ends were 0 bases for V and 7 bases for J; bases not matched to a gene: 3. Germline assignment: CDR1 SGDLS and CDR2 YYNGEE. The CDR3 consists of 15 residues. The chain carries TRBV9 and TRBJ1-6; the match to TRBD1 covers 8 bases. The specimen was PBMCs. This receptor was taken from a man aged 50-60 years in good health and CMV-seropositive. In DNA, the CDR3 is TGTGCCAGCAGCGTAGGCGACAGGGGCAATTCACCCCTCCACTTT. Protein product: CASSVGDRGNSPLHF.